These T cell receptor beta chains were read from a single sample in a study of blood T cell repertoires in COVID-19. Measured with immunoSEQ multiplex PCR; TCRdb has only the in-frame clones, and not every one. The sample yields nearly 200,000 clones, 84% seen once. The source material was PBMCs or T cells enriched from blood (not recorded which). The receptor set was obtained from a man aged 40-50 years who had recovered from COVID-19. Each CDR3 is given with its conserved first and last residue. A D gene is named only where the DNA matches it firmly. Expanded clones get a size class; other rows say once, few or many, or leave the size out.

>-|TRBV11-2|TRBJ1-4|-
CASSLRGRANEKLFF
TGTGCCAGCAGCTTAAGGGGCAGGGCTAATGAAAAACTGTTTTTT
>-|TRBV20-1|TRBJ2-3|-
CSASGQASSTDTQYF
TGCAGTGCTAGTGGGCAGGCCTCTAGCACAGATACGCAGTATTTT
>few|TRBV18|TRBJ2-2|-
CASSSRQADTGELFF
TGTGCCAGCTCATCCAGACAGGCCGACACCGGGGAGCTGTTTTTT
>-|TRBV5-6|TRBJ1-1|TRBD1
CASSKQPGQSEAFF
TGTGCCAGCAGCAAACAACCGGGACAGTCTGAAGCTTTCTTT
>many|TRBV7-9|TRBJ1-4|-
CASSLGAQINEKLFF
TGTGCCAGCAGCTTAGGTGCACAGATAAATGAAAAACTGTTTTTT
>-|TRBV6-1|TRBJ1-5|-
CASSDRFQPQHF
TGTGCCAGCAGTGACAGGTTTCAGCCCCAGCATTTT
>-|TRBV27|TRBJ1-6|TRBD1
CASSLSGDRYNSPLHF
TGTGCCAGCAGTTTATCGGGGGACAGGTATAATTCACCCCTCCACTTT
>-|TRBV9|TRBJ1-1|-
CASSVDGRPGSEAFF
TGTGCCAGCAGCGTAGATGGCAGGCCTGGATCTGAAGCTTTCTTT
>-|TRBV11-1|TRBJ1-1|-
CASRSEASEAFF
TGTGCCAGCAGATCAGAGGCTTCTGAAGCTTTCTTT
>-|TRBV7-9|TRBJ2-3|TRBD2
CASSLGRTSGGTDTQYF
TGTGCCAGCAGCTTAGGGAGGACTAGCGGGGGCACAGATACGCAGTATTTT
>-|TRBV9|TRBJ2-3|-
CASSVSGPTDTQYF
TGTGCCAGCAGCGTGAGCGGTCCTACAGATACGCAGTATTTT
>-|TRBV5-6|TRBJ2-7|TRBD1
CASSSQGESSYEQYF
TGTGCCAGCAGCTCGCAGGGGGAGAGCTCCTACGAGCAGTACTTC
>once|TRBV4-3|TRBJ2-1|TRBD1
CASSQDGQGNNEQFF
TGCGCCAGCAGCCAAGATGGACAGGGAAACAATGAGCAGTTCTTC
>-|TRBV9|TRBJ2-3|TRBD2
CASSLGTSGGTDTQYF
TGTGCCAGCAGCCTCGGGACTAGCGGGGGAACAGATACGCAGTATTTT
>-|TRBV27|TRBJ2-2|TRBD2
CASSLSDPGGRTGELFF
TGTGCCAGCAGTTTATCGGATCCGGGGGGACGCACCGGGGAGCTGTTTTTT